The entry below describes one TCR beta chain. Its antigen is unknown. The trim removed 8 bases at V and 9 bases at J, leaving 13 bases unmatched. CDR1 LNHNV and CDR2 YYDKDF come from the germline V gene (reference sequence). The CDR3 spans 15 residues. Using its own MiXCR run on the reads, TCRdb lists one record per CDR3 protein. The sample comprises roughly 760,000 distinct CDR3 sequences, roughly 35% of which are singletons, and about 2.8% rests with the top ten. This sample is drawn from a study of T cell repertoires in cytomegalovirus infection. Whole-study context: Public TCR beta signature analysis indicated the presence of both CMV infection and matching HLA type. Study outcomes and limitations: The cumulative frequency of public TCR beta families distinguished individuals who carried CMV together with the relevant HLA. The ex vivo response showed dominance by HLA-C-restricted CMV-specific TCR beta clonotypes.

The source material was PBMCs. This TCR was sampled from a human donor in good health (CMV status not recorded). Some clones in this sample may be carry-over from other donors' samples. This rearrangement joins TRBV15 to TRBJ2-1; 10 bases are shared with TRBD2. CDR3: CATLDPSGSWGEQFF. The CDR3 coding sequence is TGTGCCACCTTAGATCCTAGCGGGAGTTGGGGTGAGCAGTTCTTC.